Below are 2 T cell receptor beta chains sequenced from a single sample in a study of T-cell memory formation after mild COVID-19 (dated by TCRdb to the early 2020s). The library was obtained by 5' RACE. Data came from an Illumina NovaSeq 6000. The public reads were quality trimmed at Q25 with fastp and then assembled into clones with MiXCR by TCRdb, keeping productive beta chains. Each entry merges the rows of one CDR3 protein and shows their most common DNA and genes. This sample has approximately 51,000 distinct CDR3 sequences in its table, and over 9% of those were observed once. The ten largest account for 12% of the sample. Sample: PBMCs or a T cell subset sorted from them (not recorded which). The receptors shown here come from an adult woman who had mild COVID-19 (a few samples of this study predate the infection). The sample titles of this study are shuffled in the database, so cell type and time point are left out; the donor was told from shared clones.

This clonotype came up many times. The V call is TRBV29-1, the J call TRBJ2-1, with D tentatively TRBD2 (5 bases). The CDR3 totals 14 residues. Germline V CDR1 and CDR2: SQVTM, ANQGSEA. Trimming took 4 bases from V and 0 from J, leaving 10 bases between them. This CDR3 reads CSVVPAVSYNEQFF. CDR3 DNA sequence: TGCAGCGTTGTTCCAGCGGTCTCCTACAATGAGCAGTTCTTC.

This clonotype was picked up a small number of times. An end of the junction does not agree with germline; a read error may underlie this. This chain links TRBV5-5 with TRBJ2-7; possibly TRBD1 for D (6 bases). CDR3 length equals 13 residues. The germline CDR1 and CDR2 sequences are SGHKS and YYEKEE (reference sequence). CDR3 sequence: CASSPLIDRSTCF. The CDR3 DNA reads TGTGCCAGCAGCCCACTTATAGACAGGTCCACCTGCTTC. Variable domain in full (rest from reference TRBV5-5 and TRBJ2-7): DAGVTQSPTHLIKTRGQQVTLRCSPISGHKSVSWYQQVLGQGPQFIFQYYEKEERGRGNFPDRFSARQFPNYSSELNVNALLLGDSALYLCASSPLIDRSTCFGPGTRLTVT.